Listed below are T cell receptor beta chains from one sample, sequenced in a study of cytomegalovirus exposure and HLA in healthy donors. The protocol was immunoSEQ multiplex PCR, while the TCRdb copy is restricted to in-frame clones and leaves out a portion. The table shows about 80,000 clones, with around 73% occurring only once. The sequencing input was PBMCs. These receptors all stem from a man in his fifties in good health and CMV-seronegative. Each CDR3 is given with its conserved first and last residue. A D gene is named only where the DNA matches it firmly.

j_gene: TRBJ1-6
v_gene: TRBV11-3
d_gene: -
CDR3aa: CASKESLHSPLHF

j_gene: TRBJ1-6
v_gene: TRBV27
d_gene: TRBD1
CDR3aa: CASSKTGSYNSPLHF

j_gene: TRBJ2-2
v_gene: TRBV28
d_gene: TRBD1
CDR3aa: CASSPSGRGTGELFF

j_gene: TRBJ2-3
v_gene: TRBV15
d_gene: -
CDR3aa: CATSRAASDFTQYF

j_gene: TRBJ2-3
v_gene: TRBV7-2
d_gene: TRBD2
CDR3aa: CASTRTSGVDTQYF

j_gene: TRBJ1-4
v_gene: TRBV5-4
d_gene: -
CDR3aa: CASSLRGLATNEKLFF

j_gene: TRBJ2-1
v_gene: TRBV15
d_gene: -
CDR3aa: CATSTGGYYNEQFF

j_gene: TRBJ2-1
v_gene: TRBV4-3
d_gene: -
CDR3aa: CASSQGGMLPVDEQFF

j_gene: TRBJ2-5
v_gene: TRBV6-4
d_gene: -
CDR3aa: CASSDSKGGGPGRGGETQYF

j_gene: TRBJ1-5
v_gene: TRBV19
d_gene: -
CDR3aa: CASSTNILYQPQHF

j_gene: TRBJ1-1
v_gene: TRBV6-5
d_gene: TRBD1
CDR3aa: CASSSETGYVGTEAFF

j_gene: TRBJ1-2
v_gene: TRBV13
d_gene: -
CDR3aa: CASSLGEYWGHYGYTF

j_gene: TRBJ1-4
v_gene: TRBV5-6
d_gene: TRBD1
CDR3aa: CASSWTGGEKLFF

j_gene: TRBJ2-1
v_gene: TRBV9
d_gene: -
CDR3aa: CASSTPRGSVYNEQFF

j_gene: TRBJ1-5
v_gene: TRBV19
d_gene: TRBD1
CDR3aa: CASSIGHDRDSNQPQHF

j_gene: TRBJ2-5
v_gene: TRBV18
d_gene: TRBD1
CDR3aa: CASSPSGGPYQETQYF

j_gene: TRBJ1-6
v_gene: TRBV21-1
d_gene: -
CDR3aa: CASSPRGEAPNSPLHF

j_gene: TRBJ1-1
v_gene: TRBV5-6
d_gene: -
CDR3aa: CASSYQGNTEAFF

j_gene: TRBJ2-7
v_gene: TRBV7-2
d_gene: TRBD2
CDR3aa: CASSSSGGGSPHEQYF

j_gene: TRBJ1-1
v_gene: TRBV19
d_gene: TRBD1
CDR3aa: CASSISGTGEHTEAFF

j_gene: TRBJ1-5
v_gene: TRBV5-4
d_gene: -
CDR3aa: CASSLGGTGNQPQHF

j_gene: TRBJ1-2
v_gene: TRBV27
d_gene: TRBD1
CDR3aa: CASSLSHMTGRLGYGYTF

j_gene: TRBJ2-1
v_gene: TRBV2
d_gene: TRBD1
CDR3aa: CASRQGAPYNEQFF

j_gene: TRBJ2-1
v_gene: TRBV25-1
d_gene: TRBD1
CDR3aa: CASSRDSVEGEQFF

j_gene: TRBJ2-1
v_gene: TRBV11-3
d_gene: TRBD2
CDR3aa: CASSLGGLAGVYSYNEQFF

j_gene: TRBJ2-3
v_gene: TRBV30
d_gene: -
CDR3aa: CAWSPDRLNPPTDTQYF

j_gene: TRBJ2-2
v_gene: TRBV6-5
d_gene: TRBD2
CDR3aa: CASSYVAGEAGELFF

j_gene: TRBJ2-3
v_gene: TRBV5-1
d_gene: TRBD2
CDR3aa: CASSSLAGGPNTDTQYF

j_gene: TRBJ1-1
v_gene: TRBV7-3
d_gene: TRBD1
CDR3aa: CASSLILQGAITEAFF

j_gene: TRBJ1-2
v_gene: TRBV6-5
d_gene: -
CDR3aa: CASSYGGLNYGYTF

j_gene: -
v_gene: TRBV10-1
d_gene: -
CDR3aa: CASSKTLSSYEQYF

j_gene: TRBJ1-2
v_gene: TRBV6-5
d_gene: -
CDR3aa: CASSERSGDGYTF

j_gene: TRBJ2-2
v_gene: TRBV19
d_gene: -
CDR3aa: CASSMEGGALTGELFF

j_gene: TRBJ1-2
v_gene: TRBV5-1
d_gene: TRBD1
CDR3aa: CASSSRQGGDGYTF

j_gene: TRBJ1-2
v_gene: TRBV5-1
d_gene: -
CDR3aa: CASSFQGDGYTF

j_gene: TRBJ1-2
v_gene: TRBV11-2
d_gene: TRBD1
CDR3aa: CASSRDRAYGYTF

j_gene: TRBJ2-5
v_gene: TRBV27
d_gene: -
CDR3aa: CASSRRGLIGETQYF

j_gene: TRBJ1-1
v_gene: TRBV5-1
d_gene: TRBD1
CDR3aa: CASSSQQGAVAEAFF

j_gene: TRBJ2-3
v_gene: TRBV6-6
d_gene: TRBD1
CDR3aa: CASSLRTGLTQYF

j_gene: TRBJ2-7
v_gene: TRBV5-1
d_gene: TRBD2
CDR3aa: CASSLGPSGGYEQYF

j_gene: TRBJ1-1
v_gene: TRBV10-3
d_gene: TRBD1
CDR3aa: CAISVQRGHEAFF

j_gene: TRBJ2-1
v_gene: TRBV5-6
d_gene: TRBD1
CDR3aa: CASSFYRDRISEQFF

j_gene: TRBJ1-4
v_gene: TRBV4-3
d_gene: TRBD1
CDR3aa: CASRTGVGTNEKLFF

j_gene: TRBJ1-5
v_gene: TRBV4-1
d_gene: -
CDR3aa: CASAPGRGGQPQHF

j_gene: TRBJ1-5
v_gene: TRBV19
d_gene: -
CDR3aa: CASSMKLGSQPQHF

j_gene: TRBJ2-1
v_gene: TRBV7-8
d_gene: TRBD2
CDR3aa: CASSLGASGGGNEQFF

j_gene: TRBJ1-1
v_gene: TRBV9
d_gene: -
CDR3aa: CASSELQGGGTEAFF

j_gene: TRBJ2-5
v_gene: TRBV5-8
d_gene: TRBD1
CDR3aa: CASSFGTGGQETQYF

j_gene: TRBJ2-3
v_gene: TRBV7-2
d_gene: TRBD2
CDR3aa: CASSLVGRGSTDTQYF

j_gene: TRBJ1-5
v_gene: TRBV15
d_gene: TRBD1
CDR3aa: CATSSRRTGVGQRDQPQHF

j_gene: TRBJ1-5
v_gene: TRBV23-1
d_gene: -
CDR3aa: CASSQLGGCRSNQPQHF

j_gene: TRBJ1-6
v_gene: TRBV27
d_gene: -
CDR3aa: CASSLSAVHSPLHF

j_gene: TRBJ2-5
v_gene: TRBV5-5
d_gene: -
CDR3aa: CASSPPGDQETQYF

j_gene: -
v_gene: TRBV29-1
d_gene: TRBD1
CDR3aa: CSVRDRIYEQYF

j_gene: TRBJ1-6
v_gene: TRBV14
d_gene: -
CDR3aa: CASSPSGSYNSPLHF

j_gene: TRBJ1-3
v_gene: TRBV9
d_gene: TRBD1
CDR3aa: CASSGQGGTLNTIYF

j_gene: TRBJ1-1
v_gene: TRBV5-1
d_gene: TRBD1
CDR3aa: CASSFDRGGTEAFF